These T cell receptor beta chains were read from a single sample in a study of tumor-infiltrating lymphocytes in primary liver carcinoma. TCRdb reprocessed the multiplex PCR reads via MiXCR and lists one record per CDR3 protein. This table holds some 200,000 distinct CDR3 sequences, less than 70% found once. Sequenced material: peripheral blood. The receptors originated from a woman aged 55 to 70 with primary liver carcinoma and hepatitis B virus infection. The CDR3 runs from the conserved cysteine through the conserved F or W. The D gene is left open where the match is weak. Only some rows state a clone size, as once, few, many or a class for expanded clones.

j_gene: TRBJ1-1
d_gene: -
abundance: -
v_gene: TRBV28
CDR3aa: CASSVPNRVTEAFF
CDR3nt: TGTGCCAGCAGCGTACCCAACAGGGTCACTGAAGCTTTCTTT

j_gene: TRBJ2-7
d_gene: -
abundance: many
v_gene: TRBV11-2
CDR3aa: CASSFGQSYEQYF
CDR3nt: TGTGCCAGCAGCTTTGGACAGTCCTACGAGCAGTACTTC

j_gene: TRBJ2-1
d_gene: -
abundance: once
v_gene: TRBV11-2
CDR3aa: CTSSTERRYYNEQFF
CDR3nt: TGTACCAGCAGCACGGAGCGTAGGTACTACAATGAGCAGTTCTTC

j_gene: TRBJ1-4
d_gene: -
abundance: many
v_gene: TRBV6-6
CDR3aa: CASSYGDNSNEKLFF
CDR3nt: TGTGCCAGCAGTTACGGGGACAATTCTAATGAAAAACTGTTTTTT

j_gene: TRBJ1-1
d_gene: -
abundance: -
v_gene: TRBV21-1
CDR3aa: CASSKVGLTEAFF
CDR3nt: TGTGCCAGCAGCAAAGTCGGGTTGACTGAAGCTTTCTTT

j_gene: TRBJ1-1
d_gene: -
abundance: -
v_gene: TRBV11-2
CDR3aa: CASSPHQYGHLRFWGYEAFF
CDR3nt: TGTGCCAGCAGCCCACATCAGTATGGACACCTTCGCTTTTGGGGCTATGAAGCTTTCTTC

j_gene: TRBJ2-1
d_gene: -
abundance: few
v_gene: TRBV6-5
CDR3aa: CASTPDRPRSYNEQFF
CDR3nt: TGTGCCAGCACCCCAGACAGGCCCCGCTCCTACAATGAGCAGTTCTTC

j_gene: TRBJ2-7
d_gene: TRBD2
abundance: -
v_gene: TRBV9
CDR3aa: CASSESAGGTYEQYF
CDR3nt: TGTGCCAGCAGCGAGTCAGCGGGAGGGACCTACGAGCAGTACTTC

j_gene: TRBJ2-7
d_gene: -
abundance: few
v_gene: TRBV11-2
CDR3aa: CASTPEYEQYF
CDR3nt: TGTGCCAGCACCCCGGAATACGAGCAGTACTTC

j_gene: TRBJ2-2
d_gene: -
abundance: many
v_gene: TRBV29-1
CDR3aa: CSVDWHTTGELFF
CDR3nt: TGCAGCGTTGATTGGCACACCACCGGGGAGCTGTTTTTT

j_gene: TRBJ2-3
d_gene: -
abundance: -
v_gene: TRBV6-2/TRBV6-3
CDR3aa: CASRYDGGPDTQYF
CDR3nt: TGTGCCAGCAGGTATGATGGCGGACCAGATACGCAGTACTTT

j_gene: TRBJ1-1
d_gene: TRBD1
abundance: many
v_gene: TRBV10-2
CDR3aa: CASRGQGVATEAFF
CDR3nt: TGCGCCAGCAGGGGACAGGGTGTCGCCACTGAAGCTTTCTTT

j_gene: TRBJ2-1
d_gene: TRBD2
abundance: once
v_gene: TRBV11-3
CDR3aa: CASRPASGRACEQFF
CDR3nt: TGTGCCAGCAGACCTGCTAGCGGGAGGGCCTGTGAGCAGTTCTTC

j_gene: TRBJ2-7
d_gene: TRBD2
abundance: many
v_gene: TRBV4-1
CDR3aa: CASSQNGLADLYEQYF
CDR3nt: TGCGCCAGCAGCCAAAACGGTCTAGCGGACCTCTACGAGCAGTACTTC

j_gene: TRBJ1-2
d_gene: -
abundance: few
v_gene: TRBV12-3/TRBV12-4
CDR3aa: CASSFANNYGYTF
CDR3nt: TGTGCCAGCAGTTTTGCTAATAACTATGGCTACACCTTC

j_gene: TRBJ2-3
d_gene: -
abundance: -
v_gene: TRBV11-2
CDR3aa: CASSLGRERTDTQYF
CDR3nt: TGTGCCAGCAGCTTAGGCAGGGAGCGGACAGATACGCAGTATTTT

j_gene: TRBJ2-1
d_gene: TRBD2
abundance: -
v_gene: TRBV5-6
CDR3aa: CAISLALTGLAQQSYNEQFF
CDR3nt: TGTGCCATCAGCTTGGCTCTGACGGGACTAGCGCAACAGTCCTACAATGAGCAGTTCTTC

j_gene: TRBJ2-2
d_gene: -
abundance: many
v_gene: TRBV6-1
CDR3aa: CASSELTRITNTGELFF
CDR3nt: TGTGCCAGCAGTGAGTTGACTCGTATAACGAACACCGGGGAGCTGTTTTTT

j_gene: TRBJ2-3
d_gene: -
abundance: -
v_gene: TRBV5-1
CDR3aa: CASSETNTDTQYF
CDR3nt: TGCGCCAGCAGCGAGACTAACACAGATACGCAGTATTTT

j_gene: TRBJ2-7
d_gene: -
abundance: -
v_gene: TRBV5-1
CDR3aa: CASSPVGRDYEQYF
CDR3nt: TGCGCCAGCAGTCCAGTGGGCAGGGATTACGAGCAGTACTTC

j_gene: TRBJ2-1
d_gene: -
abundance: -
v_gene: TRBV12-3/TRBV12-4
CDR3aa: CASKVDSGHNNEQFF
CDR3nt: TGTGCCAGCAAGGTGGATAGCGGACACAACAATGAGCAGTTCTTC

j_gene: TRBJ2-1
d_gene: TRBD2
abundance: -
v_gene: TRBV11-2
CDR3aa: CASSRRLAGGPAGEQFF
CDR3nt: TGTGCCAGCAGCAGGAGACTAGCGGGAGGGCCGGCGGGTGAGCAATTCTTC

j_gene: TRBJ2-2
d_gene: -
abundance: few
v_gene: TRBV11-2
CDR3aa: CASSFNRASVNAGELFF
CDR3nt: TGTGCCAGCAGCTTTAATAGGGCTAGCGTGAACGCCGGGGAGCTATTTTTT

j_gene: TRBJ1-6
d_gene: -
abundance: -
v_gene: TRBV11-1
CDR3aa: CASSRPGGSPLHF
CDR3nt: TGTGCCAGTAGCCGACCTGGGGGTTCACCCCTCCACTTT

j_gene: TRBJ2-1
d_gene: -
abundance: few
v_gene: TRBV7-8
CDR3aa: CASSLSYSEQFF
CDR3nt: TGTGCCAGCAGCTTAAGTTACAGTGAGCAGTTCTTC

j_gene: TRBJ2-1
d_gene: TRBD2
abundance: -
v_gene: TRBV24-1
CDR3aa: CGTSDNSGRESNEQFF
CDR3nt: TGTGGCACCAGTGATAACAGCGGGAGGGAGAGCAATGAGCAGTTCTTC

j_gene: TRBJ2-3
d_gene: TRBD1
abundance: -
v_gene: TRBV6-6
CDR3aa: CASCYGTGGDTQYF
CDR3nt: TGTGCCAGCTGCTACGGGACAGGGGGAGATACGCAGTATTTT

j_gene: TRBJ2-1
d_gene: -
abundance: -
v_gene: TRBV24-1
CDR3aa: CATSGGRAAKYNEQFF
CDR3nt: TGTGCCACCAGTGGAGGGCGGGCAGCAAAATACAATGAGCAGTTCTTC

j_gene: TRBJ2-5
d_gene: TRBD2
abundance: -
v_gene: TRBV4-2
CDR3aa: CVSSPTSGGDQETQYF
CDR3nt: TGTGTCAGCAGCCCGACTAGCGGGGGGGACCAAGAGACCCAGTACTTC

j_gene: TRBJ2-1
d_gene: -
abundance: -
v_gene: TRBV20-1
CDR3aa: CSARGPPSRNEQFF
CDR3nt: TGCAGTGCTAGGGGGCCCCCCTCGAGGAATGAGCAGTTCTTC

j_gene: TRBJ1-1
d_gene: TRBD1
abundance: -
v_gene: TRBV28
CDR3aa: CASSGTGSGTEAFF
CDR3nt: TGTGCCAGCAGTGGGACAGGGTCAGGGACTGAAGCTTTCTTT

j_gene: TRBJ1-4
d_gene: TRBD1
abundance: -
v_gene: TRBV28
CDR3aa: CASSIGTEAGKLFF
CDR3nt: TGTGCCAGCAGCATCGGGACAGAAGCGGGAAAACTGTTTTTT

j_gene: TRBJ2-5
d_gene: -
abundance: -
v_gene: TRBV11-2
CDR3aa: CASNSTTRETQYF
CDR3nt: TGCGCCAGCAACTCGACAACACGAGAGACCCAGTACTTC

j_gene: TRBJ2-5
d_gene: TRBD1
abundance: -
v_gene: TRBV5-1
CDR3aa: CASSSIDRGETHYF
CDR3nt: TGCGCCAGCAGCTCCATAGACAGGGGTGAGACCCACTACTTC

j_gene: TRBJ2-1
d_gene: TRBD1
abundance: -
v_gene: TRBV11-2
CDR3aa: CVSSPGTGSYNEQFF
CDR3nt: TGTGTCAGCAGCCCCGGGACAGGTTCCTACAATGAGCAGTTCTTC

j_gene: TRBJ2-1
d_gene: -
abundance: -
v_gene: TRBV11-2
CDR3aa: CTSSLDGFPFF
CDR3nt: TGTACCAGCAGCTTAGACGGGTTCCCGTTCTTC

j_gene: TRBJ1-1
d_gene: -
abundance: -
v_gene: TRBV11-2
CDR3aa: CASSPSLSTEAFF
CDR3nt: TGTGCCAGCAGCCCTAGTTTGAGCACTGAAGCTTTCTTC

j_gene: TRBJ2-1
d_gene: TRBD2
abundance: few
v_gene: TRBV6-1
CDR3aa: CASSESWTSGRISDEQFF
CDR3nt: TGTGCCAGCAGTGAATCTTGGACTAGCGGGAGAATTAGTGATGAGCAGTTCTTC

j_gene: TRBJ1-1
d_gene: TRBD1
abundance: -
v_gene: TRBV13
CDR3aa: CASSHGQGGPEAFF
CDR3nt: TGTGCCAGCAGCCACGGACAGGGGGGTCCTGAAGCTTTCTTT

j_gene: TRBJ1-2
d_gene: -
abundance: -
v_gene: TRBV11-2
CDR3aa: CASSLACRDTNSNYGYTF
CDR3nt: TGTGCCAGCAGCTTAGCCTGCCGGGACACCAACTCAAACTATGGCTACACCTTC

j_gene: TRBJ2-4
d_gene: -
abundance: many
v_gene: TRBV29-1
CDR3aa: CSVEVDTLAKNIQYF
CDR3nt: TGCAGCGTTGAAGTGGACACTTTAGCCAAAAACATTCAGTACTTC

j_gene: TRBJ2-7
d_gene: TRBD1
abundance: -
v_gene: TRBV11-2
CDR3aa: CASSTHMTGLEQYF
CDR3nt: TGTGCAAGCAGCACCCACATGACAGGGCTCGAGCAGTACTTC

j_gene: TRBJ2-1
d_gene: TRBD2
abundance: -
v_gene: TRBV11-2
CDR3aa: CASSSLLAGVVDEQFF
CDR3nt: TGTGCCAGCAGCTCGTTACTAGCGGGAGTCGTCGATGAGCAGTTCTTC

j_gene: TRBJ2-1
d_gene: -
abundance: medium-sized
v_gene: TRBV11-2
CDR3aa: CASSFSSLHNEQFF
CDR3nt: TGTGCCAGCAGCTTCTCAAGTCTTCACAATGAGCAGTTCTTC

j_gene: TRBJ2-3
d_gene: -
abundance: -
v_gene: TRBV6-6
CDR3aa: CARSYGHGGDTQYF
CDR3nt: TGTGCCAGGAGTTACGGGCATGGGGGGGATACGCAGTATTTT

j_gene: TRBJ2-7
d_gene: -
abundance: -
v_gene: TRBV11-2
CDR3aa: CTSSLTIEQYF
CDR3nt: TGCACCAGCAGCTTAACGATCGAGCAGTACTTC

j_gene: TRBJ2-7
d_gene: -
abundance: -
v_gene: TRBV6-5
CDR3aa: CAGSLGAGYEQYF
CDR3nt: TGTGCCGGCAGCCTTGGGGCAGGCTACGAGCAGTACTTC

j_gene: TRBJ1-1
d_gene: -
abundance: -
v_gene: TRBV11-3
CDR3aa: CACGRRGSTEAFF
CDR3nt: TGTGCCTGCGGCCGACGGGGGTCGACTGAAGCTTTCTTT

j_gene: TRBJ1-4
d_gene: TRBD1
abundance: -
v_gene: TRBV7-9
CDR3aa: CASSFSGGLRTNEKLFF
CDR3nt: TGTGCCAGCAGCTTCTCAGGGGGTTTAAGAACTAATGAAAAACTGTTTTTT

j_gene: TRBJ2-7
d_gene: -
abundance: -
v_gene: TRBV7-8
CDR3aa: CASSFGTVSYEQYF
CDR3nt: TGTGCCAGCAGCTTCGGGACGGTATCCTACGAGCAGTACTTC

j_gene: TRBJ2-7
d_gene: -
abundance: -
v_gene: TRBV6-1
CDR3aa: CASSESKGGGYSGSYEQYF
CDR3nt: TGTGCCAGCAGTGAATCCAAAGGGGGGGGGTATTCGGGATCCTACGAGCAGTACTTC

j_gene: TRBJ2-1
d_gene: -
abundance: once
v_gene: TRBV6-5
CDR3aa: CASRGLARARNDQFF
CDR3nt: TGTGCCAGCAGAGGCTTAGCGAGAGCACGTAATGATCAGTTCTTC

j_gene: TRBJ2-7
d_gene: TRBD1
abundance: -
v_gene: TRBV28
CDR3aa: CASSSGTGALYEQHF
CDR3nt: TGTGCCAGCAGTTCGGGGACAGGAGCCCTCTACGAGCAGCACTTC

j_gene: TRBJ2-1
d_gene: TRBD2
abundance: -
v_gene: TRBV30
CDR3aa: CAWRQRGLAGVHEQFF
CDR3nt: TGTGCCTGGAGGCAAAGGGGACTAGCGGGAGTGCATGAGCAGTTCTTC

j_gene: TRBJ2-1
d_gene: TRBD2
abundance: many
v_gene: TRBV12-3/TRBV12-4
CDR3aa: CASSYRTRGFDEQFF
CDR3nt: TGTGCCAGCAGTTACCGGACTAGGGGTTTCGATGAGCAGTTCTTC

j_gene: TRBJ2-1
d_gene: -
abundance: -
v_gene: TRBV29-1
CDR3aa: CSVETCNELFF
CDR3nt: TGCAGCGTTGAGACCTGCAATGAGCTGTTCTTC

j_gene: TRBJ1-2
d_gene: TRBD1
abundance: -
v_gene: TRBV11-2
CDR3aa: CASSSDQGATYTF
CDR3nt: TGTGCCAGCAGCTCAGATCAGGGGGCAACCTACACCTTC

j_gene: TRBJ2-7
d_gene: -
abundance: -
v_gene: TRBV6-1
CDR3aa: CANSKEEARGSYEQYF
CDR3nt: TGTGCCAACAGTAAAGAAGAGGCTAGGGGCTCCTACGAGCAGTACTTC

j_gene: TRBJ2-5
d_gene: TRBD2
abundance: -
v_gene: TRBV5-1
CDR3aa: CASSAGLAGIQETQYF
CDR3nt: TGCGCCAGCAGCGCGGGACTAGCGGGGATACAAGAGACCCAGTACTTC